The sequence of this TCR beta chain was determined in a study of shared clonotypes between healthy human individuals. Findings and caveats of the study: In this cohort, only blood was sampled, and tissue repertoires likely differ.

Across several immunoSEQ plates, the genomic DNA of each subset was split evenly. Authors' methods: ImmunoSEQ junction-only sequences lacked quality scores, so their filtering differed. Assay used: immunoSEQ multiplex PCR; TCRdb lists only in-frame clones, some missing. That table gives V, J and clone size, and the DNA gave D and trimming. The table records approximately 2.5 million clones, roughly nine tenths of them present only once. Trimming removed 0 bases from V and 7 bases from J; junction bases left unmatched: 3. The CDR3 is made up of 14 amino acids. Germline V gene lookup returns CDR1 SGDLS and CDR2 YYNGEE. The donor population consisted of healthy HIV-negative adults with no recent acute infections or vaccinations. The sample holds one count of this clone. Its antigen is as yet unknown.

The chain has TRBV9 and TRBJ2-5, with 10 bases fitting TRBD1. Sequencing was done on a sample of naive CD4+ T cells sorted from blood. This sample's subset: CD45RA+ positively selected. This sequence originates from a man between 18 and 29 years old in good health. CDR3 in amino acids: CASSVGDRGGTQYF. DNA of the CDR3: TGTGCCAGCAGCGTAGGGGACAGGGGTGGGACCCAGTACTTC.